The 26 T cell receptor beta chains given below trace back to one sample, sequenced in a study of T cells in Graves' hyperthyroidism and ophthalmopathy. TCR beta CDR3 sequences were amplified from RNA transcripts. Initially, a first-round RT-PCR of the TCR CDR3 employed the HTBI primer set. TCRdb reprocessed the multiplex PCR reads via MiXCR and lists one record per CDR3 protein. The data contain over 300,000 distinct CDR3 sequences, around 13% of them singletons. Sequenced sample: blood. Receptors originate from a woman aged 60-70 years with Graves' hyperthyroidism.

The chain carries TRBV19 and TRBJ2-7; weak D call: TRBD2 (5 bases). CDR1 LNHDA and CDR2 SQIVND come from the germline V gene (reference sequence). The CDR3 runs 13 residues. V was clipped by 5 bases and J by 5 bases, with 13 bases between them. The CDR3 region has the DNA TGTGCCAGTAGTCAAACGGGGAGCAACGAGCAGTACTTC. Protein product: CASSQTGSNEQYF.

As to this clonotype: Sequence at one end of the junction differs from germline and may be a read error. The chain carries TRBV7-3 and TRBJ2-1; D uncertain. This CDR3 is built from 10 residues. Germline loops: CDR1 SGHTA, CDR2 FQGTGA. The CDR3 reads CASSLEQLLF. The DNA for the CDR3 is TGTGCCAGCAGCTTAGAACAGCTCCTCTTC. Complete variable domain (other parts from reference TRBV7-3 and TRBJ2-1): GAGVSQTPSNKVTEKGKYVELRCDPISGHTALYWYRQSLGQGPEFLIYFQGTGAADDSGLPNDRFFAVRPEGSVSTLKIQRTERGDSAVYLCASSLEQLLFGPGTRLTVL.

This clonotype was found many times. This chain uses TRBV2 with TRBJ2-6, with D perhaps assigned TRBD1 or TRBD2 (5 bases each). Trimming shortened V by 4 bases and J by 0 bases, and 13 bases separated the two germline ends. CDR1 is SNHLY and CDR2 is FYNNEI in the germline V gene. The CDR3 spans 17 residues. CDR3 bases: TGTGCCAGCAGTGGGATGGGACGGTACTCTGGGGCCAACGTCCTGACTTTC. Its protein is CASSGMGRYSGANVLTF.

This clonotype showed up many times. The chain uses TRBV14 and TRBJ2-1; 8 positions match TRBD2. CDR1 SGHDN and CDR2 FVKESK come from the germline V gene. The CDR3 covers 15 residues. V was clipped by 1 base and J by 6 bases; unmatched bases: 5. The CDR3 here is CASSQVLGLVNEQFF. In DNA, the CDR3 is TGTGCCAGCAGCCAAGTTCTGGGACTAGTCAATGAGCAGTTCTTC.

There are many counts of this clonotype. The V call is TRBV12-3 or TRBV12-4, the J call TRBJ1-5; 9 nucleotides match TRBD1. The CDR3 has 14 amino acids. V was clipped by 3 bases and J by 6 bases; unmatched bases: 3. CDR3: CASSLGQGSQPQHF. In DNA, the CDR3 is TGTGCCAGCAGTTTGGGACAGGGCAGTCAGCCCCAGCATTTT.

J is TRBJ2-7 and V is TRBV20-1, with a tentative D call TRBD1 (6 bases). Trimming stripped 3 bases from V and 2 bases from J, with 14 bases between. Germline V CDR1 and CDR2: DFQATT, SNEGSKA (reference sequence). The CDR3 is 14 amino acids. CDR3 amino acids: CSARDDRMPYEQYF. The CDR3 DNA reads TGCAGTGCTAGGGACGACAGGATGCCCTACGAGCAGTACTTC.

The sample holds many counts of this clonotype. V usage is TRBV19 and J usage is TRBJ2-1; no clear D. Germline V gives CDR1 LNHDA, CDR2 SQIVND (reference sequence). This CDR3 comprises 15 residues. The V end was cut by 0 bases, the J end by 0 bases, with 6 bases between. CDR3 sequence: CASSIDPSSYNEQFF. DNA for the CDR3: TGTGCCAGTAGTATAGACCCTAGCTCCTACAATGAGCAGTTCTTC.

This clonotype has a count of ten or more. The chain is built from TRBV7-3 and TRBJ2-1, with 9 bases lining up with TRBD2. The ends lost 5 bases at V and 7 bases at J; junction bases unmatched: 9. This CDR3 has 15 residues. Germline V gene data show CDR1 as SGHTA and CDR2 as FQGTGA. The chain's CDR3 is CASSLASGTGNEQFF. For the CDR3, the DNA is TGTGCCAGCAGCCTGGCTAGCGGGACGGGAAATGAGCAGTTCTTC. Full variable domain (rest looked up from reference TRBV7-3 and TRBJ2-1): GAGVSQTPSNKVTEKGKYVELRCDPISGHTALYWYRQSLGQGPEFLIYFQGTGAADDSGLPNDRFFAVRPEGSVSTLKIQRTERGDSAVYLCASSLASGTGNEQFFGPGTRLTVL.

The chain uses TRBV19 and TRBJ2-1; D not certain. The CDR3 is 15 amino acids. Germline loops: CDR1 LNHDA, CDR2 SQIVND (reference sequence). The V end was cut by 7 bases, the J end by 4 bases, with 17 bases between. Written as DNA, the CDR3 is TGTGCCAGTACCCCTAGATGGCTAGATTACAATGAGCAGTTCTTC. Its translation is CASTPRWLDYNEQFF.

The V gene is TRBV19, the J gene TRBJ2-1; TRBD2 matches at 13 bases. The V gene end was trimmed by 5 bases and the J gene end by 10 bases; junction bases not matched to a gene: 8. This CDR3 is built from 15 residues. Germline V gene lookup returns CDR1 LNHDA and CDR2 SQIVND (reference sequence). CDR3 coding DNA: TGTGCCAGTAGTCCCCAGGGACTAGCGGGGCAGGAGCAGTTCTTC. It encodes CASSPQGLAGQEQFF.

This clonotype was seen ten or more times. This chain links TRBV24-1 with TRBJ2-3; no clear D. With 0 bases removed from V and 4 bases from J, the gap between germline ends came to 7 bases. Germline V CDR1 and CDR2: KGHDR, SFDVKD. The CDR3 length is 14 residues. The CDR3, as DNA: TGTGCCACCAGTGATTTGCTAGTCCCAGATACGCAGTATTTT. It specifies CATSDLLVPDTQYF.

In this sample, this clonotype turned up many times. The J gene is TRBJ2-7, the V gene TRBV6-5; D remains unclear. The CDR3 totals 16 residues. Trimming removed 0 bases from V and 0 bases from J, with 12 bases in between. Germline CDR1 and CDR2: MNHEY and SVGAGI. The CDR3 spells CASSYSTGGDSYEQYF. CDR3 DNA sequence: TGTGCCAGCAGTTACTCGACGGGCGGAGACTCCTACGAGCAGTACTTC.

This clonotype was seen a handful of times. This chain uses TRBV24-1 with TRBJ2-2; D might be TRBD1 or TRBD2, each matching 5 bases. The CDR3 sequence is 16 residues long. The V gene lost 9 bases and the J gene lost 5 bases, with 21 bases spanning the gap. Germline-derived CDR1 and CDR2 are KGHDR and SFDVKD. The CDR3 coding sequence is TGTGCCACCTGTCCCTTTGGGGGAGTGGGAACCGGGGAGCTGTTTTTT. Its translation: CATCPFGGVGTGELFF.

This clonotype was counted many times. The rearrangement links TRBV6-2 or TRBV6-3 to TRBJ2-7; D possibly corresponds to TRBD2 (6 bases). The length of the CDR3 is 15 residues. The V gene lost 6 bases and the J gene lost 5 bases, with 20 bases spanning the gap. Per the germline V gene, CDR1 is MNHEY and CDR2 is SVGEGT. CDR3 nucleotide sequence: TGTGCCAGCAGGAACCCTGGAGGGCCGGGCAACGAGCAGTACTTC. It codes for CASRNPGGPGNEQYF.

This clonotype was observed many times. CDR3 amino acids: CASSYSTSGRKDEQYF. CDR3 nucleotide sequence: TGTGCCAGCAGTTACTCGACTAGCGGGAGAAAGGACGAGCAGTACTTC. The chain joins TRBV6-2 or TRBV6-3 to TRBJ2-7; 12 bases are shared with TRBD2. The CDR3 contains 16 residues. The V segment lost 0 bases and the J segment 5 bases; nucleotides outside the gene matches: 5. CDR1 is MNHEY, CDR2 SVGEGT, per germline.

This CDR3 reads CASSLGPGNGYGYTF. The CDR3 DNA follows: TGTGCCAGCAGCCTGGGACCTGGGAATGGGTATGGCTACACCTTC. The chain recombines TRBV16 with TRBJ1-2, with a tentative D call TRBD1 (5 bases). The CDR3 covers 15 residues. CDR1 is KGHSY, CDR2 FQNENV, per germline. The V and J ends lost 4 bases and 5 bases respectively, with 17 bases between them.

In this sample, this clonotype turned up many times. This chain links TRBV20-1 with TRBJ2-7; 12 nucleotides match TRBD2. The CDR3 is 14 residues long. The ends lost 1 base at V and 4 bases at J; junction bases unmatched: 2. Looked up from germline, CDR1 is DFQATT and CDR2 is SNEGSKA (reference sequence). In nucleotides, the CDR3 is TGCAGTGCTAGAGGACTAGCGGGAGAATACGAGCAGTACTTC. It yields the protein CSARGLAGEYEQYF.

This clonotype was counted between two and nine times. The V and J genes are TRBV24-1 and TRBJ2-1, with 9 bases fitting TRBD2. The J segment lost 3 bases and the V segment lost 4 bases, leaving 9 bases of the junction unmatched. The CDR3 totals 17 residues. Germline CDR1 and CDR2: KGHDR and SFDVKD. CDR3 nucleotides: TGTGCCACCAGTGACCGCGTGGGGACTAGCAGCTACAATGAGCAGTTCTTC. It codes for CATSDRVGTSSYNEQFF.

This clonotype was detected many times. This chain links TRBV12-5 with TRBJ2-7; D ambiguous. CDR1 is LGHNT and CDR2 is FRNRAP in the germline V gene. The germline V and J ends were trimmed by 2 bases and 3 bases, with 17 bases remaining between them. The CDR3 covers 16 residues. In DNA, the CDR3 is TGTGCTAGTGGTTTGCGTGGGCTAGGCCTGTACTACGAGCAGTACTTC. This encodes CASGLRGLGLYYEQYF.

The chain joins TRBV27 to TRBJ2-7; D remains unclear. V gave up 3 bases and J gave up 8 bases, with 14 bases separating them. Per germline, CDR1 MNHEY and CDR2 SMNVEV (reference sequence). The CDR3 loop spans 13 amino acids. CDR3 DNA sequence: TGTGCCAGCAGTTTCGGACGAGATCTGCAGCAGTACTTC. This encodes CASSFGRDLQQYF.

CDR3 in amino acids: CSARDGTRGWPTFDGYTF. Here the CDR3 DNA reads TGCAGTGCTAGAGATGGGACCAGGGGTTGGCCCACGTTTGATGGCTACACCTTC. This rearrangement joins TRBV20-1 to TRBJ1-2, with D maybe TRBD1 (6 bases). This CDR3 contains 18 residues. Trimming stripped 0 bases from V and 6 bases from J, with 26 bases between. The germline CDR1 and CDR2 sequences are DFQATT and SNEGSKA (reference sequence).

With regard to this clonotype: This clone may be a read error of a much larger clone one base away. The CDR3 end shows no conserved phenylalanine or tryptophan, and so a read error is likely. This rearrangement joins TRBV20-1 to TRBJ2-7, with D unresolved. V was clipped by 5 bases and J by 1 base, with 9 bases between them. Germline V lookup: CDR1 DFQATT, CDR2 SNEGSKA (reference sequence). CDR3 length: 12 amino acids. CDR3 bases: TGCAGTGCTCTGGACCGGTCCTACGAGCAGTACCTC. Amino acids: CSALDRSYEQYL.

This clonotype was counted between two and nine times. The chain joins TRBV13 to TRBJ2-2; maybe TRBD1 (6 bases). This CDR3 is built from 15 residues. In germline, CDR1 is PRHDT, CDR2 FYEKMQ (reference sequence). The V end was cut by 4 bases, the J end by 0 bases, with 9 bases between. DNA of the CDR3: TGTGCCAGCAGCTACGGACAGCCGAACACCGGGGAGCTGTTTTTT. Residues: CASSYGQPNTGELFF. The variable domain in full, completed from reference TRBV13 and TRBJ2-2, reads AAGVIQSPRHLIKEKRETATLKCYPIPRHDTVYWYQQGPGQDPQFLISFYEKMQSDKGSIPDRFSAQQFSDYHSELNMSSLELGDSALYFCASSYGQPNTGELFFGEGSRLTVL.

The V call is TRBV4-1, the J call TRBJ2-3; 12 bases match TRBD2. This CDR3 contains 17 residues. From germline, CDR1 is MGHRA and CDR2 YSYEKL. The V gene end was trimmed by 2 bases and the J gene end by 4 bases; junction bases not matched to a gene: 7. CDR3 sequence (DNA): TGCGCCAGCAGCCAACGACTAGCGGGAGATCGTTCAGATACGCAGTATTTT. It specifies CASSQRLAGDRSDTQYF.

This clonotype was seen at least ten times. This chain connects TRBV28 to TRBJ1-2, with 8 positions matching TRBD1. Germline V gives CDR1 MDHEN, CDR2 SYDVKM. With 9 bases clipped from V and 8 bases from J, the junction kept 8 bases outside the gene matches. The CDR3 consists of 12 residues. The CDR3 bases are TGTGCCAGTTCGACAGGGGTCGGCGGCTACACCTTC. The encoded protein is CASSTGVGGYTF.

The gene calls are TRBV12-3 or TRBV12-4 and TRBJ1-4; 10 bases match TRBD1. The V gene end was trimmed by 6 bases and the J gene end by 0 bases; junction bases not matched to a gene: 4. The CDR3 spans 16 residues. The CDR3 sequence: CASRSGTGATNEKLFF. Here the CDR3 DNA reads TGTGCCAGCAGGTCCGGGACAGGGGCAACTAATGAAAAACTGTTTTTT.